The clone carrying this T cell receptor beta chain has just one count. As yet, its antigen is unknown. One end of the junction does not line up with germline, which may come from a read error. This sample stems from a study of T cells in Graves' hyperthyroidism and ophthalmopathy. Diagnosis relied on clinical symptoms, serum thyroxine and TRAb, thyroid ultrasound and orbital computed tomography. Per germline, CDR1 MGHRA and CDR2 YSYEKL. The CDR3 runs to 16 residues. Study conclusions and caveats: Median prediction lead before ophthalmopathy onset was around seven months with the model. Stable hyperthyroidism was told apart from ophthalmopathy by a model built on 13 V-J features.

Authors of the study amplified TCR beta CDR3 regions from RNA transcripts. TCR CDR3 regions were first amplified by RT-PCR with HTBI primers. TCRdb passed the multiplex PCR reads through MiXCR, listing each CDR3 protein once. Among 640,000 or so distinct CDR3 sequences listed, 13% to 15% were seen once. The gene calls are TRBV4-1 and TRBJ2-3; 9 nucleotides match TRBD1. Sequenced sample: blood. The source is a woman between 18 and 29 years old with Graves' ophthalmopathy. The chain's CDR3 is CASSQARTGEADTQYF. The CDR3 coding sequence is TGCGCCAGCAGCCAAGCCAGGACAGGGGAGGCAGATACGCAGTATTTC.